The rows below give T cell receptor beta chains drawn from one sample of a study of blood T cell repertoires in COVID-19. Produced via immunoSEQ multiplex PCR; TCRdb's table is partial and in-frame only. The sample has about 65,000 clones; about 93% are singletons. Sequencing input: peripheral blood. The receptors here all came from a man in his 70s with active COVID-19. Each CDR3 is given with its conserved first and last residue. The order of the fields is D gene, clone size, J gene, V gene, CDR3 protein, CDR3 DNA. D genes are given only for firm matches. The size entry is marked missing in some rows and otherwise reads once, few, many or a size class.

d_gene: .
abundance: .
j_gene: TRBJ1-2
v_gene: TRBV7-9
CDR3aa: CASSLTAGNYGYTF
CDR3nt: TGTGCCAGCAGCCTCACCGCAGGGAACTATGGCTACACCTTC

d_gene: .
abundance: .
j_gene: TRBJ2-3
v_gene: TRBV2
CDR3aa: CASKSGYFVGARDTQYF
CDR3nt: TGTGCCAGCAAATCGGGCTATTTCGTAGGGGCAAGAGATACGCAGTATTTT

d_gene: TRBD1
abundance: .
j_gene: TRBJ2-3
v_gene: TRBV6-5
CDR3aa: CASSYSYRGHTDTQYF
CDR3nt: TGTGCCAGCAGTTACTCCTACAGGGGGCACACAGATACGCAGTATTTT

d_gene: .
abundance: .
j_gene: TRBJ1-4
v_gene: TRBV19
CDR3aa: CASSRPGSSTNEKLFF
CDR3nt: TGTGCCAGTAGCCGACCGGGATCCTCAACTAATGAAAAACTGTTTTTT

d_gene: .
abundance: .
j_gene: TRBJ1-1
v_gene: TRBV10-2
CDR3aa: CASTIQGITEAFF
CDR3nt: TGCGCCAGCACCATACAGGGTATCACTGAAGCTTTCTTT

d_gene: TRBD1
abundance: .
j_gene: TRBJ1-3
v_gene: TRBV18
CDR3aa: CASSLGTGSLSNTIYF
CDR3nt: TGTGCCAGCTCACTCGGGACAGGTTCTCTGTCAAACACCATATATTTT

d_gene: .
abundance: .
j_gene: TRBJ1-4
v_gene: TRBV5-6
CDR3aa: CASSLGQVNEKLFF
CDR3nt: TGTGCCAGCAGCTTGGGGCAGGTTAATGAAAAACTGTTTTTT

d_gene: .
abundance: .
j_gene: TRBJ2-3
v_gene: TRBV10-3
CDR3aa: CAIRDSSTDTQYF
CDR3nt: TGTGCCATCAGGGACTCCTCCACAGATACGCAGTATTTT

d_gene: TRBD1
abundance: .
j_gene: TRBJ1-1
v_gene: TRBV6-5
CDR3aa: CTSSRDSEAFF
CDR3nt: TGTACCAGCAGCCGGGACAGTGAAGCTTTCTTT

d_gene: .
abundance: .
j_gene: TRBJ2-7
v_gene: TRBV3-1/TRBV3-2
CDR3aa: CASSQESPRGPYEQYF
CDR3nt: TGTGCCAGCAGCCAAGAGTCCCCGCGGGGACCCTACGAGCAGTACTTC

d_gene: TRBD1
abundance: .
j_gene: TRBJ2-5
v_gene: TRBV6-6
CDR3aa: CASTPTTGVETQYF
CDR3nt: TGTGCCAGCACCCCGACGACAGGGGTTGAGACCCAGTACTTC

d_gene: TRBD1
abundance: .
j_gene: TRBJ2-1
v_gene: TRBV18
CDR3aa: CASSPRDRGSGAYNEQFF
CDR3nt: TGTGCCAGCTCACCACGGGACAGGGGGAGCGGGGCCTACAATGAGCAGTTCTTC

d_gene: TRBD1
abundance: .
j_gene: TRBJ2-5
v_gene: TRBV6-5
CDR3aa: CASSLGTGGFETQYF
CDR3nt: TGTGCCAGCAGTCTGGGGACAGGGGGCTTTGAGACCCAGTACTTC

d_gene: .
abundance: .
j_gene: TRBJ1-3
v_gene: TRBV6-1
CDR3aa: CASSEEVGAKGNTIYF
CDR3nt: TGTGCCAGCAGTGAAGAGGTAGGGGCGAAAGGAAACACCATATATTTT

d_gene: TRBD1
abundance: .
j_gene: TRBJ1-6
v_gene: TRBV18
CDR3aa: CASSPQQTGGNSPLHF
CDR3nt: TGTGCCAGCTCACCCCAGCAGACAGGGGGAAATTCACCCCTCCACTTT

d_gene: .
abundance: .
j_gene: TRBJ2-5
v_gene: TRBV19
CDR3aa: CASSIGLLGSAETQYF
CDR3nt: TGTGCCAGTAGTATCGGACTCCTGGGCTCTGCAGAGACCCAGTACTTC

d_gene: TRBD1
abundance: .
j_gene: TRBJ1-1
v_gene: TRBV5-1
CDR3aa: CASSSPGQGFIEAFF
CDR3nt: TGCGCCAGCAGCTCACCGGGACAGGGGTTCATTGAAGCTTTCTTT

d_gene: TRBD2
abundance: .
j_gene: TRBJ2-5
v_gene: TRBV7-2
CDR3aa: CASSSVRRGYQETQYF
CDR3nt: TGTGCCAGCAGCTCAGTGAGGCGGGGGTACCAAGAGACCCAGTACTTC

d_gene: .
abundance: .
j_gene: TRBJ1-1
v_gene: TRBV19
CDR3aa: CASTPGGSLNTEAFF
CDR3nt: TGTGCCAGTACCCCTGGAGGGTCATTAAACACTGAAGCTTTCTTT

d_gene: .
abundance: .
j_gene: TRBJ2-7
v_gene: TRBV5-1
CDR3aa: CASSLEGTSAYEQYF
CDR3nt: TGCGCCAGCAGCTTGGAGGGGACTTCCGCCTACGAGCAGTACTTC

d_gene: TRBD2
abundance: .
j_gene: TRBJ2-7
v_gene: TRBV7-2
CDR3aa: CASSLAGGGLVYEQYF
CDR3nt: TGTGCCAGCAGCTTAGCCGGCGGGGGGCTAGTGTACGAGCAGTACTTC

d_gene: TRBD2
abundance: .
j_gene: TRBJ2-1
v_gene: TRBV29-1
CDR3aa: CSVRTSGGVNEQFF
CDR3nt: TGCAGCGTTAGGACTAGCGGGGGGGTGAATGAGCAGTTCTTC

d_gene: TRBD1
abundance: .
j_gene: TRBJ2-7
v_gene: TRBV7-9
CDR3aa: CASSLVAGTGVSYEQYF
CDR3nt: TGTGCCAGCAGCTTAGTAGCCGGGACAGGAGTCTCCTACGAGCAGTACTTC

d_gene: TRBD2
abundance: .
j_gene: TRBJ2-5
v_gene: TRBV3-1/TRBV3-2
CDR3aa: CASSHGTSGLGQETQYF
CDR3nt: TGTGCCAGCAGCCACGGGACTAGCGGTCTCGGCCAAGAGACCCAGTACTTC

d_gene: TRBD2
abundance: .
j_gene: TRBJ2-3
v_gene: TRBV7-9
CDR3aa: CASRAGPSTDTQYF
CDR3nt: TGTGCCAGCAGAGCGGGGCCTAGCACAGATACGCAGTATTTT

d_gene: .
abundance: .
j_gene: TRBJ1-2
v_gene: TRBV4-2
CDR3aa: CASSQDPQSGYGYTF
CDR3nt: TGTGCCAGCAGCCAAGATCCTCAGTCGGGCTATGGCTACACCTTC

d_gene: .
abundance: .
j_gene: TRBJ2-3
v_gene: TRBV7-6
CDR3aa: CASSLAEVDTQYF
CDR3nt: TGTGCCAGCAGCTTAGCGGAGGTAGATACGCAGTATTTT

d_gene: .
abundance: .
j_gene: TRBJ2-5
v_gene: TRBV25-1
CDR3aa: CASSLAGETQYF
CDR3nt: TGTGCCAGCAGCCTAGCCGGGGAGACCCAGTACTTC

d_gene: .
abundance: .
j_gene: TRBJ1-3
v_gene: TRBV7-3
CDR3aa: CASSVAPGTGNTIYF
CDR3nt: TGTGCCAGCAGCGTAGCGCCAGGAACTGGAAACACCATATATTTT

d_gene: TRBD1
abundance: .
j_gene: TRBJ1-1
v_gene: TRBV4-3
CDR3aa: CASSQRTGGTEAFF
CDR3nt: TGCGCCAGCAGCCAACGGACAGGGGGAACTGAAGCTTTCTTT

d_gene: .
abundance: .
j_gene: TRBJ2-6
v_gene: TRBV19
CDR3aa: CASRTGTGANVLTF
CDR3nt: TGTGCCAGTAGAACAGGGACCGGGGCCAACGTCCTGACTTTC

d_gene: .
abundance: .
j_gene: TRBJ2-1
v_gene: TRBV5-4
CDR3aa: CASSPAGVRNEQFF
CDR3nt: TGTGCCAGCAGCCCAGCAGGGGTTCGCAATGAGCAGTTCTTC

d_gene: .
abundance: once
j_gene: TRBJ2-1
v_gene: TRBV7-2
CDR3aa: CASSPRDTTYNEQFF
CDR3nt: TGTGCCAGCAGCCCACGGGACACGACCTACAATGAGCAGTTCTTC

d_gene: .
abundance: .
j_gene: TRBJ2-2
v_gene: TRBV27
CDR3aa: CASSPTNTGELFF
CDR3nt: TGTGCCAGCAGTCCAACGAACACCGGGGAGCTGTTTTTT

d_gene: .
abundance: .
j_gene: TRBJ2-1
v_gene: TRBV2
CDR3aa: CASSPRGRATTNNEQFF
CDR3nt: TGTGCCAGCAGCCCCCGTGGGAGAGCGACGACGAACAATGAGCAGTTCTTC

d_gene: TRBD1
abundance: .
j_gene: TRBJ1-5
v_gene: TRBV5-8
CDR3aa: CASSRDRGGIDQPQHF
CDR3nt: TGTGCCAGCAGCCGGGACAGGGGAGGTATTGATCAGCCCCAGCATTTT

d_gene: TRBD2
abundance: .
j_gene: TRBJ2-3
v_gene: TRBV5-1
CDR3aa: CASSPGLTSTDTQYF
CDR3nt: TGCGCCAGCAGCCCGGGACTAACAAGCACAGATACGCAGTATTTT

d_gene: .
abundance: .
j_gene: TRBJ2-2
v_gene: TRBV5-1
CDR3aa: CASSLDGAGELFF
CDR3nt: TGCGCCAGCAGCTTGGACGGAGCCGGGGAGCTGTTTTTT

d_gene: TRBD2
abundance: .
j_gene: TRBJ2-5
v_gene: TRBV3-1/TRBV3-2
CDR3aa: CASSPTTSGGARETQYF
CDR3nt: TGTGCCAGCAGCCCGACGACTAGCGGGGGGGCCCGAGAGACCCAGTACTTC

d_gene: .
abundance: .
j_gene: TRBJ1-5
v_gene: TRBV7-2
CDR3aa: CASSVNRNQPQHF
CDR3nt: TGTGCCAGCAGCGTAAACAGGAATCAGCCCCAGCATTTT

d_gene: TRBD1
abundance: .
j_gene: TRBJ2-7
v_gene: TRBV12-3/TRBV12-4
CDR3aa: CASSLGGQDQYF
CDR3nt: TGTGCCAGCAGTTTAGGGGGACAGGACCAGTACTTC

d_gene: .
abundance: .
j_gene: TRBJ2-2
v_gene: TRBV19
CDR3aa: CASSIDGAANTGELFF
CDR3nt: TGTGCCAGTAGTATAGATGGGGCAGCTAACACCGGGGAGCTGTTTTTT

d_gene: .
abundance: .
j_gene: TRBJ2-3
v_gene: TRBV24-1
CDR3aa: CATSLTGRGTQYF
CDR3nt: TGTGCCACCAGCCTTACAGGCAGGGGCACGCAGTATTTT

d_gene: .
abundance: .
j_gene: TRBJ2-7
v_gene: TRBV12-3/TRBV12-4
CDR3aa: CASRSGHSYEQYF
CDR3nt: TGTGCCAGCAGGTCCGGACACTCCTACGAGCAGTACTTC

d_gene: TRBD2
abundance: .
j_gene: TRBJ2-1
v_gene: TRBV11-2
CDR3aa: CASSLLAGDYNEQFF
CDR3nt: TGTGCCAGCAGCCTACTAGCGGGGGATTACAATGAGCAGTTCTTC

d_gene: TRBD1
abundance: .
j_gene: TRBJ1-2
v_gene: TRBV4-3
CDR3aa: CASSLADSRGAYGYTF
CDR3nt: TGCGCCAGCAGCCTAGCTGATAGCAGGGGGGCCTATGGCTACACCTTC

d_gene: .
abundance: .
j_gene: TRBJ2-1
v_gene: TRBV4-3
CDR3aa: CASSQDVYYNEQFF
CDR3nt: TGCGCCAGCAGCCAAGACGTCTATTACAATGAGCAGTTCTTC

d_gene: .
abundance: .
j_gene: TRBJ2-7
v_gene: TRBV4-1
CDR3aa: CASSQFDSYEQYF
CDR3nt: TGCGCCAGCAGCCAGTTTGACAGCTACGAGCAGTACTTC

d_gene: .
abundance: .
j_gene: TRBJ2-1
v_gene: TRBV27
CDR3aa: CASSSRDAYNEQFF
CDR3nt: TGTGCCAGCAGTTCGCGGGACGCCTACAATGAGCAGTTCTTC